These 8 T cell receptor beta chains share one sample of origin, sequenced in a study of Graves' ophthalmopathy and Graves' hyperthyroidism (dated by TCRdb to the late 2010s). Sequencing relied on an Illumina HiSeq 2000. TCR beta CDR3 regions were amplified from RNA transcripts for repertoire sequencing. The first round was an RT-PCR using HTBI primers with the Qiagen OneStep RT-PCR kit, and this first round was followed by a second-round multiplex PCR, then size selection and purification. TCRdb applied fastp at Q25 and MiXCR to the public reads, then kept only in-frame beta chains. Rows matching on CDR3 protein sequence are summarized as one entry with the most common DNA and genes. The sample records some 360,000 distinct CDR3 sequences, approximately 18% of which are singletons. The top ten clonotypes cover roughly 2.4% of the sample. The specimen was peripheral blood. Receptors were obtained from an adult woman with stable Graves' hyperthyroidism.

This clonotype was seen at least ten times. The chain is built from TRBV2 and TRBJ1-6; 10 nucleotides agree with TRBD1. V lost 7 bases and J lost 13; bases outside the gene matches: 13. The CDR3 consists of 15 residues. Looked up from germline, CDR1 is SNHLY and CDR2 is FYNNEI. The CDR3 coding sequence is TGTGCCAGCAAGTGGGCCGGGACAGGGGAGGCTCCCCTCCACTTT. Amino acids: CASKWAGTGEAPLHF.

This clonotype occurred many times. The CDR3 loop reads CASSQGGLAKNIQYF. CDR3 in DNA: TGTGCCAGCAGCCAGGGCGGTCTAGCCAAAAACATTCAGTACTTC. The V and J genes are TRBV14 and TRBJ2-4; D gene unclear. Trimming shortened V by 3 bases and J by 0 bases, and 9 bases separated the two germline ends. The CDR3 consists of 15 residues. Germline V gene lookup returns CDR1 SGHDN and CDR2 FVKESK.

This clonotype was detected many times. The chain couples TRBV7-2 to TRBJ2-2; TRBD1 agrees at 9 bases. V shed 10 bases, J shed 5 bases, and the junction held 8 bases outside the gene matches. This CDR3 spans 14 amino acids. The germline CDR1 and CDR2 sequences are SGHTA and FQGNSA. The CDR3 bases are TGTGCCAATTCCGGGACAGGGAAGACCGGGGAGCTGTTTTTT. It encodes CANSGTGKTGELFF.

The V call is TRBV6-5, the J call TRBJ2-7, with 7 bases lining up with TRBD2. Germline loops: CDR1 MNHEY, CDR2 SVGAGI. The V and J ends lost 2 bases and 2 bases, in that order; junction bases with no gene match: 6. The CDR3 length is 15 residues. CDR3 sequence (DNA): TGTGCCAGCAGTTACGGGTCTAGCGGTACCTACGAGCAGTACTTC. Protein sequence: CASSYGSSGTYEQYF.

The rearrangement joins TRBV11-2 to TRBJ2-7; perhaps TRBD1 as D (5 bases). This CDR3 has 13 residues. Germline loops: CDR1 SGHAT, CDR2 FQNNGV. This chain's CDR3 is CASCLGQYYEQYV. For the CDR3, the DNA is TGTGCCAGCTGCTTAGGACAATACTACGAGCAGTACGTC.

This clonotype was counted at least ten times. A much larger clone differs by one base, so this may be a read error. The chain employs TRBV6-1 and TRBJ2-5; D is uncertain. Per germline, CDR1 MNHNS and CDR2 SASEGT. The length of the CDR3 is 15 residues. The CDR3 DNA follows: TGTGCCAGCAGCTTCGGGTCCTCGGTGCAAGAGACCAAGTACTTC. Amino acids: CASSFGSSVQETKYF.

This clonotype was detected ten times or more. The rearrangement joins TRBV28 to TRBJ2-7; 10 nucleotides line up with TRBD2. V dropped 6 bases and J dropped 5; count of bases not matched to a gene: 10. Per the germline V gene, CDR1 is MDHEN and CDR2 is SYDVKM. This CDR3 has 15 residues. The CDR3 sequence: CASRLTSGFKDEQYF. DNA of the CDR3: TGTGCCAGCAGGTTGACTAGCGGGTTTAAGGACGAGCAGTACTTC.

This clonotype was seen ten or more times. The chain joins TRBV12-3 or TRBV12-4 to TRBJ2-7; 9 positions agree with TRBD1. Losses at the gene ends were 6 bases for V and 9 bases for J; bases not matched to a gene: 9. CDR3 length: 13 amino acids. The CDR3 DNA reads as TGTGCCAGCAGCCCCGGGACAGGGATGACGCAGTACTTC. Protein sequence: CASSPGTGMTQYF.